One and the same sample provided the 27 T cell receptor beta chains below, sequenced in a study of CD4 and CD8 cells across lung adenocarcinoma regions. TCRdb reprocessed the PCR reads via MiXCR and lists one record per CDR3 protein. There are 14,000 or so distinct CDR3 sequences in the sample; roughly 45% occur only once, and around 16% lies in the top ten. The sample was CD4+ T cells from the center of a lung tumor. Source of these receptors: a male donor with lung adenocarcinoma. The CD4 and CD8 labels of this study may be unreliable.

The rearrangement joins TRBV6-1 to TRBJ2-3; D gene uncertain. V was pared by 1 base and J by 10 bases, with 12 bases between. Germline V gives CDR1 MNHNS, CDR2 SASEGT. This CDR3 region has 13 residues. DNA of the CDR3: TGTGCCAGCAGTGAAGGGACCAGCGATGCGCAGTATTTT. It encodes CASSEGTSDAQYF.

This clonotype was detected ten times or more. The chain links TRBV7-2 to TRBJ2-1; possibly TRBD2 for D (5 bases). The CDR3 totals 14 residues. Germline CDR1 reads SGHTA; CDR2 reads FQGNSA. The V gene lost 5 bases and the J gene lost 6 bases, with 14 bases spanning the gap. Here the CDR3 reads CASSGFNRGNEQFF. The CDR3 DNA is TGTGCCAGCAGCGGATTCAACCGGGGCAATGAGCAGTTCTTC. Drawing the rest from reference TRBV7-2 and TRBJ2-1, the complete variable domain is GAGVSQSPSNKVTEKGKDVELRCDPISGHTALYWYRQSLGQGLEFLIYFQGNSAPDKSGLPSDRFSAERTGGSVSTLTIQRTQQEDSAVYLCASSGFNRGNEQFFGPGTRLTVL.

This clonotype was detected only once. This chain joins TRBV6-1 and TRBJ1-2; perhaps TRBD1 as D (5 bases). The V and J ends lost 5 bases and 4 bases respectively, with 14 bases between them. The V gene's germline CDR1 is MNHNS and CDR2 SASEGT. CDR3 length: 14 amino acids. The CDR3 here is CASSREAGFYGYTF. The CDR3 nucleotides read TGTGCCAGCAGTCGCGAGGCAGGGTTCTATGGCTACACCTTC.

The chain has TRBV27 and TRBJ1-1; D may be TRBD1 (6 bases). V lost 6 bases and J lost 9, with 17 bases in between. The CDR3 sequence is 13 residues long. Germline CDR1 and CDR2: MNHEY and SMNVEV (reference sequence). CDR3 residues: CASRSLRGGKAFF. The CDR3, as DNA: TGTGCCAGCAGGTCGCTGCGTGGGGGCAAAGCTTTCTTT.

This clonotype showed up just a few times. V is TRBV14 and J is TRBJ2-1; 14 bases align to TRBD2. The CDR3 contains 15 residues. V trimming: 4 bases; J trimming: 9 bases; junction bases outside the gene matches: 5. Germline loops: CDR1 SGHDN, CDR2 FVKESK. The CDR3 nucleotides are TGTGCCAGCAGCCGGACTAGCGGGAGGTATGGTGAGCAGTTCTTC. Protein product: CASSRTSGRYGEQFF.

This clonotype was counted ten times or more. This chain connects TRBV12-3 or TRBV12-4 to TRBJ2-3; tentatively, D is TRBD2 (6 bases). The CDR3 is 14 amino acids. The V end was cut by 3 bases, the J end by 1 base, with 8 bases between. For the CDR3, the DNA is TGTGCCAGCAGTTTTACGGGGGGCACAGATACGCAGTATTTT. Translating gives CASSFTGGTDTQYF.

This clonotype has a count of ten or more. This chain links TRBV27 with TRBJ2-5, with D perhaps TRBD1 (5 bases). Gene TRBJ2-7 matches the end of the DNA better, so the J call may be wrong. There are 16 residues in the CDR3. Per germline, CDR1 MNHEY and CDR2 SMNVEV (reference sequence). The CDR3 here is CASSPRRVGNLYEQYF. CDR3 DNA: TGTGCCAGCAGTCCCCGCAGGGTAGGGAACCTTTACGAGCAGTACTTC.

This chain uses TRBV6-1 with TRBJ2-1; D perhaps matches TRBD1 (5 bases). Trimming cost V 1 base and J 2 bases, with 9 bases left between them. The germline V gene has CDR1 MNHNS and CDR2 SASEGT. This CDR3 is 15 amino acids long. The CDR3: CASSEETATYNEQFF. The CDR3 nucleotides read TGTGCCAGCAGTGAAGAGACAGCTACCTACAATGAGCAGTTCTTC.

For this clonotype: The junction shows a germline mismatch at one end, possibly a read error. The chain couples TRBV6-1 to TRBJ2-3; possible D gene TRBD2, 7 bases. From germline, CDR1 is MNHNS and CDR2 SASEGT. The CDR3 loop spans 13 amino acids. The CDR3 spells CARGGQKGDTQYF. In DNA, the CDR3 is TGTGCCCGCGGGGGCCAGAAAGGAGATACCCAGTACTTT.

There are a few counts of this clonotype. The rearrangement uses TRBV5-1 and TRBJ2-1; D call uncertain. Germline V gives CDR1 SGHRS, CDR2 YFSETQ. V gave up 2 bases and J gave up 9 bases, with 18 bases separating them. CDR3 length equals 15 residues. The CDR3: CASSLAGPPLSEQFF. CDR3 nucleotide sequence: TGCGCCAGCAGCTTAGCCGGGCCCCCCTTAAGTGAGCAGTTCTTC.

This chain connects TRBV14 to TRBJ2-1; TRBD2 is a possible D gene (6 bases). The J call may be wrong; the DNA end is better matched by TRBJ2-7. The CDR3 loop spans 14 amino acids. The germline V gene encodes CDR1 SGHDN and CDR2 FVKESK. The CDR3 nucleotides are TGTGCCAGCAGCCAAGTAAGGGAGGCCTACGAGCAGTACTTC. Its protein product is CASSQVREAYEQYF.

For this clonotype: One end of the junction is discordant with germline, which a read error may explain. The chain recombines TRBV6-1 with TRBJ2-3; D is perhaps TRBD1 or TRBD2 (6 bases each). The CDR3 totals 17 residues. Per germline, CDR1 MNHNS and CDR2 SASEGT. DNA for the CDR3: TGTGCCTGCTGTACAGGCCTCGGGGGCGGATACCAAGAGACCCAGTATTTC. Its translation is CACCTGLGGGYQETQYF.

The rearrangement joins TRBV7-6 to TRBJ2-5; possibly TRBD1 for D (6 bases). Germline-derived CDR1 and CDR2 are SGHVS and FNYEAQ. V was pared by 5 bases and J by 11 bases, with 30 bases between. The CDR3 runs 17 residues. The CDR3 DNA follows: TGTGCCAGCAGCGTGGGGTTTGGGAGACAGGCCCCAGATACGCAGTACTTC. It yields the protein CASSVGFGRQAPDTQYF. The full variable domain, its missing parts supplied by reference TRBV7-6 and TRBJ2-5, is GAGVSQSPRYKVTKRGQDVALRCDPISGHVSLYWYRQALGQGPEFLTYFNYEAQQDKSGLPNDRFSAERPEGSISTLTIQRTEQRDSAMYRCASSVGFGRQAPDTQYFGPGTRLLVL.

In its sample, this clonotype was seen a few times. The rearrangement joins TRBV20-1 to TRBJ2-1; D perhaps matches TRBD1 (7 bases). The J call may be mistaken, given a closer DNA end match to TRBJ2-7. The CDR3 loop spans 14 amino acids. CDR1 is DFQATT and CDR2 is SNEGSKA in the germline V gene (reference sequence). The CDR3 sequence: CSAVAGQLAYEQYF. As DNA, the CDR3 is TGCAGTGCGGTCGCGGGACAGCTTGCCTACGAGCAGTACTTC.

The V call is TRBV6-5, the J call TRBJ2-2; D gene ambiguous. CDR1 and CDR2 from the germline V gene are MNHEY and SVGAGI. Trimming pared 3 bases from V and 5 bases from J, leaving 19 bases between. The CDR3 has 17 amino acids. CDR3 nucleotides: TGTGCCAGCAGTTATTCCGCGCGCTCTGTGTGTACCGGGGAGCTGTTTTTT. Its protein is CASSYSARSVCTGELFF.

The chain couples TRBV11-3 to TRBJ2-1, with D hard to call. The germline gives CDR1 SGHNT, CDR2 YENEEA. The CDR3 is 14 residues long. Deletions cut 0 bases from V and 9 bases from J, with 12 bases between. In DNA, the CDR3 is TGTGCCAGCAGCTTAGAGGCCCCGTCGGGTGAGCAGTTCTTC. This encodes CASSLEAPSGEQFF.

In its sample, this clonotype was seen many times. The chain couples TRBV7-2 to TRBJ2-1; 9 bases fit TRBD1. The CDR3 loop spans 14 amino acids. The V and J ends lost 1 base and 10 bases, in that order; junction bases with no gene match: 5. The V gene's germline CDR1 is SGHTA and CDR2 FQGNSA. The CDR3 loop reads CASSLGGQGWEQFF. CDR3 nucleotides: TGTGCCAGCAGCTTAGGTGGACAGGGGTGGGAGCAGTTCTTC. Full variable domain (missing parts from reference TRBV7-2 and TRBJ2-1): GAGVSQSPSNKVTEKGKDVELRCDPISGHTALYWYRQSLGQGLEFLIYFQGNSAPDKSGLPSDRFSAERTGGSVSTLTIQRTQQEDSAVYLCASSLGGQGWEQFFGPGTRLTVL.

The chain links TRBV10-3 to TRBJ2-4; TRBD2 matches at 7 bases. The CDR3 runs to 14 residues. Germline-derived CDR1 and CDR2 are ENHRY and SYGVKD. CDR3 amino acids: CAGRRSGDEYIQYF. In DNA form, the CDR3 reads TGTGCGGGGCGCCGGAGCGGGGACGAATACATTCAGTACTTC.

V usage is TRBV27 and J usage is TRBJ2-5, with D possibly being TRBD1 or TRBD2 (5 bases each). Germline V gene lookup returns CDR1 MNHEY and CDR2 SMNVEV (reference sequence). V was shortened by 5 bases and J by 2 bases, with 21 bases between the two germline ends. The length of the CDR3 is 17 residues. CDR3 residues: CASSPGRLARGQETQYF. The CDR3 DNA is TGTGCCAGCAGTCCGGGGCGACTGGCCCGTGGGCAAGAGACCCAGTACTTC.

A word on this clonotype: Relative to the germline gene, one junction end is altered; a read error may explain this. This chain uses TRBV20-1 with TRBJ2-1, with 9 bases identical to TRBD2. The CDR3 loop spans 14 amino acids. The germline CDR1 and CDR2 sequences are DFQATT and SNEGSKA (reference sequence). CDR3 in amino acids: CSGSGRYSYGEQFF. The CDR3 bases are TGCAGTGGAAGCGGGAGGTACTCCTACGGGGAGCAGTTTTTC.

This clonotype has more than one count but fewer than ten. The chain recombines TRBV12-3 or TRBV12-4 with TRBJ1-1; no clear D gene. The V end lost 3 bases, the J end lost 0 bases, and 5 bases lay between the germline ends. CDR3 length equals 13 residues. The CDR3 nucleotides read TGTGCCAGCAGTTTTAGGCTGAACACTGAAGCTTTCTTT. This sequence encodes CASSFRLNTEAFF.

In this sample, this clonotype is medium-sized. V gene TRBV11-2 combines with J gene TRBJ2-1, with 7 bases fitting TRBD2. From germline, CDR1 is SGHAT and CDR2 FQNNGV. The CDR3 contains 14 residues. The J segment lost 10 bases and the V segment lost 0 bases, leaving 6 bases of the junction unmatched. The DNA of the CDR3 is TGTGCCAGCAGCTTAGAGGCGGGAGTAAAAGAGCAGTTCTTC. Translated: CASSLEAGVKEQFF.

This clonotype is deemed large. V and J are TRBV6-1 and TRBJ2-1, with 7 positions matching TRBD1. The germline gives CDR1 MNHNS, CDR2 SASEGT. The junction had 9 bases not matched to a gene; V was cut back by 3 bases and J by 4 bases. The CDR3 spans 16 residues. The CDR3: CASSDTSGTAYNEQFF. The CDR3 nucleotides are TGTGCCAGCAGTGACACCTCCGGGACAGCATACAATGAGCAGTTCTTC.

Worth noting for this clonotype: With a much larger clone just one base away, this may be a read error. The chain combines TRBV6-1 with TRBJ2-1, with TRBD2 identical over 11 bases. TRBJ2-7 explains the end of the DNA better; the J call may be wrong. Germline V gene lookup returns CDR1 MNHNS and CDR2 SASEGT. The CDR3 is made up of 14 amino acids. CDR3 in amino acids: CASTFSGRADEQYF. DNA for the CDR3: TGTGCCAGCACCTTTAGCGGGAGGGCCGATGAGCAGTACTTC.

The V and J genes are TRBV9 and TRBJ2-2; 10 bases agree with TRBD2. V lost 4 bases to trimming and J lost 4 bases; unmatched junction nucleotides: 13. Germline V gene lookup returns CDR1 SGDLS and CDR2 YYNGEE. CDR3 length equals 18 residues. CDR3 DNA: TGTGCCAGCAGCAAACCGGGACTAGCGACGCGGGTCACCGGGGAGCTGTTTTTT. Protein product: CASSKPGLATRVTGELFF.

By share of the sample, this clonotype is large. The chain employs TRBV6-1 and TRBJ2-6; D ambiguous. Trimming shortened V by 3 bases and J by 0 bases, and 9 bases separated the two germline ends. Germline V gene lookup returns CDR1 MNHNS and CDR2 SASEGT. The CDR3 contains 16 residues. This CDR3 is CASSELGNSGANVLTF. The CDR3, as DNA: TGTGCCAGCAGTGAGCTTGGCAACTCTGGGGCCAACGTCCTGACTTTC.

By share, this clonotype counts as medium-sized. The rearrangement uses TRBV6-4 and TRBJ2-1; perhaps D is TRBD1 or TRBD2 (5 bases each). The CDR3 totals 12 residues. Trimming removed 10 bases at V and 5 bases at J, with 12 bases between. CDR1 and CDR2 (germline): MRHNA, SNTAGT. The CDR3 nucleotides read TGTGCCATAACCGGGACCCACAATGAGCAGTTCTTC. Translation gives CAITGTHNEQFF.